Listed below are T cell receptor beta chains from one sample, sequenced in a study of T cell changes during pregnancy in multiple sclerosis. The assay was immunoSEQ multiplex PCR, and TCRdb's table has in-frame clones only and misses some. Here the sample spans approximately 92,000 clones, over 80% being singletons. Material: peripheral blood, obtained in the first trimester of pregnancy. All receptors derive from a female donor with multiple sclerosis, enrolled in a pregnancy study. The CDR3 runs from the conserved cysteine through the conserved F or W.

cdr3_aa,j_call,v_call
CASSPSTDTQYF,TRBJ2-3,TRBV28
CASSVGAGVSTDTQYF,TRBJ2-3,TRBV2
CASSIALAYARHGTEAFF,TRBJ1-1,TRBV19
CASSLQRGGTGELFF,TRBJ2-2,TRBV2
CASSPGQGIQPQHF,TRBJ1-5,TRBV28
CASSPMRGSSDEQYF,TRBJ2-7,TRBV7-8
CASSDSAATSTDTQYF,TRBJ2-3,TRBV6-4
CASSLAAPSTDTQYF,TRBJ2-3,TRBV11-2
CASSPMDFRGSYNEQFF,TRBJ2-1,TRBV5-1
CASRGDRANYGYTF,TRBJ1-2,TRBV6-1
CASRVETGAYEQYF,TRBJ2-7,TRBV5-4
CASSPSGDQGEAFF,TRBJ1-1,TRBV6-1
CASSLGGVGVEYF,TRBJ2-3,TRBV7-6
CASSQGGDRTDMRYQETQYF,TRBJ2-5,TRBV4-1
CASSLQEIQETQYF,TRBJ2-5,TRBV7-6
CASYGQGNEKLFF,TRBJ1-4,TRBV28
CASSRYRGQGGELFF,TRBJ2-2,TRBV7-3
CSVGTSQETQYF,TRBJ2-5,TRBV29-1
CASSDYGRAIGELFF,TRBJ2-2,TRBV6-1
CARWDRGPTEAFF,TRBJ1-1,TRBV28
CASSLRGEQYF,TRBJ2-7,TRBV5-1
CASSLRGSPTYEQYF,TRBJ2-7,TRBV7-9
CASSSGQGIYGYTF,TRBJ1-2,TRBV28
CASTELAGAGGGETQYF,TRBJ2-5,TRBV11-2
CASSPKVAGGNYNEQFF,TRBJ2-1,TRBV18
CAWDAGTSSYNEQFF,TRBJ2-1,TRBV30
CATSLAGVTQYF,TRBJ2-3,TRBV15
CASSPSSSSYNEQFF,TRBJ2-1,TRBV18
CASSYQGIRDYEQYF,TRBJ2-7,TRBV19
CASSWGGGSSYEQYF,TRBJ2-7,TRBV7-9
CASRSQGSEKLFF,TRBJ1-4,TRBV19
CASSLRSAGSSPLHF,TRBJ1-6,TRBV5-8
CASSPAGGSNTEAFF,TRBJ1-1,TRBV19
CASSLTDLQGAAYEQYF,TRBJ2-7,TRBV7-9
CASSQAGTARGQPQHF,TRBJ1-5,TRBV4-2